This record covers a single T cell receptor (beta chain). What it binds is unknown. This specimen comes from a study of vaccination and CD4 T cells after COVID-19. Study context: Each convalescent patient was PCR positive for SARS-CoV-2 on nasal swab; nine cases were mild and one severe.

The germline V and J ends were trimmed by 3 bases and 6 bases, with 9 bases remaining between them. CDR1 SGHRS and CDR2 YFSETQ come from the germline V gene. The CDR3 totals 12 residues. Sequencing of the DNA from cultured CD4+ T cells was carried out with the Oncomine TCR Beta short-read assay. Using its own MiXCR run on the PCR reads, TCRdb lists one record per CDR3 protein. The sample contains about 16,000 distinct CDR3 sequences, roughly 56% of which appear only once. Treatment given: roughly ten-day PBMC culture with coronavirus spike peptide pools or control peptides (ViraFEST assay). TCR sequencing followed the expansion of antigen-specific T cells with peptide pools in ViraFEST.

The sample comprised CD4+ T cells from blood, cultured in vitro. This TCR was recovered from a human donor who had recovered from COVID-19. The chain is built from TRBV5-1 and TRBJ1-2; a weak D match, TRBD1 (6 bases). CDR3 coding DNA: TGCGCCAGCAGCTCCTACAGGGATGGCTACACCTTC. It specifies CASSSYRDGYTF.